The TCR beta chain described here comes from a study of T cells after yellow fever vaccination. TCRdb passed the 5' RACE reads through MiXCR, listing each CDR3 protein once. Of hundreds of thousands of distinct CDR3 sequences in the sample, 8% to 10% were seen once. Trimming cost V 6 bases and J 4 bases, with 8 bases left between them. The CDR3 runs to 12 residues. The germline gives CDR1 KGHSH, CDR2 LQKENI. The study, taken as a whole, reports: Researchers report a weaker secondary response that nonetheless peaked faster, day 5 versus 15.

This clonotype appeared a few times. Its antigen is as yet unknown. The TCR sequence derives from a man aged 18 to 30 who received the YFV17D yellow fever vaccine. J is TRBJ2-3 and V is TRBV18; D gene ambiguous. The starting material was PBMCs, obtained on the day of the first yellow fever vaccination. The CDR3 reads CASSSTPDTQYF. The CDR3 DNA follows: TGTGCCAGCTCGTCCACCCCAGATACGCAGTATTTT.